Listed here are 16 T cell receptor beta chains from one sample, sequenced in a study of blood T cell repertoires in COVID-19. The data were produced by immunoSEQ multiplex PCR, yet TCRdb's version contains in-frame clones alone and is incomplete. Among some 200,000 clones, roughly 80% were seen once, and the ten largest hold more than 4.5%. What was sequenced was peripheral blood. All receptors derive from a woman aged 55-70 years who had recovered from COVID-19.

This rearrangement joins TRBV4-2 to TRBJ1-2; maybe TRBD1 (5 bases). CDR3 length equals 15 residues. The germline CDR1 and CDR2 sequences are LGHNA and YNFKEQ. Trimming shortened V by 1 base and J by 3 bases, and 12 bases separated the two germline ends. The CDR3 reads CASSQGQGNYYGYTF. CDR3 DNA sequence: TGTGCCAGCAGCCAAGGGCAGGGCAACTACTATGGCTACACCTTC.

V gene TRBV9 combines with J gene TRBJ1-3, with D unresolved. CDR3 length: 14 amino acids. The ends were cut back, 3 bases at V and 0 bases at J, with 7 bases in the middle. CDR1 is SGDLS and CDR2 is YYNGEE in the germline V gene. CDR3 sequence: CASSGANSGNTIYF. The CDR3 DNA reads as TGTGCCAGCAGCGGCGCTAACTCTGGAAACACCATATATTTT.

The rearrangement links TRBV24-1 to TRBJ2-5; 14 bases are shared with TRBD2. The germline gives CDR1 KGHDR, CDR2 SFDVKD. J was trimmed by 4 bases and V by 7 bases; bases with no gene match: 4. This CDR3 has 15 residues. CDR3 region: CATSGTSGGRETQYF. Written as DNA, the CDR3 is TGTGCCACCAGCGGGACTAGCGGGGGTAGAGAGACCCAGTACTTC.

V and J are TRBV10-2 and TRBJ2-5, with 10 nucleotides matching TRBD2. The CDR3 has 14 residues. V was pared by 7 bases and J by 4 bases, with 6 bases of the junction left unmatched. The germline V gene encodes CDR1 WSHSY and CDR2 SAAADI. Here the CDR3 reads CASTAAGGPETQYF. In nucleotides, the CDR3 is TGCGCCAGCACCGCAGCGGGGGGGCCAGAGACCCAGTACTTC.

CDR3 DNA: TGTGCCAGCAGCTTAAGCGGGGGCTTTGGAAACACCATATATTTT. This encodes CASSLSGGFGNTIYF. This chain uses TRBV7-3 with TRBJ1-3; possibly TRBD1 for D (6 bases). CDR3 size: 15 residues. Trimming took 1 base from V and 3 from J, leaving 10 bases between them. Germline V gives CDR1 SGHTA, CDR2 FQGTGA.

The chain uses TRBV30 and TRBJ2-1, with 10 bases matching TRBD2. This CDR3 comprises 16 residues. Per the germline V gene, CDR1 is GTSNPN and CDR2 is SVGIG (reference sequence). V dropped 3 bases and J dropped 4; count of bases not matched to a gene: 9. The CDR3 coding sequence is TGTGCCTGGAGCGACGTCCCTAGCGGGGGTTACAATGAGCAGTTCTTC. Amino acids: CAWSDVPSGGYNEQFF.

The CDR3 protein is CASSQTYPGDSYEQYF. DNA for the CDR3: TGCGCCAGCAGCCAAACGTACCCAGGGGACTCCTACGAGCAGTACTTC. V and J are TRBV4-1 and TRBJ2-7, with TRBD1 as a possible D gene (6 bases). From germline, CDR1 is MGHRA and CDR2 YSYEKL. V was clipped by 2 bases and J by 0 bases, with 14 bases between them. The CDR3 is 16 residues long.

The CDR3 loop reads CAAEERDNLYGYTF. CDR3 sequence (DNA): TGTGCCGCGGAGGAGAGGGACAACCTCTATGGCTACACCTTC. The chain carries TRBV7-9 and TRBJ1-2; D might be TRBD1 (6 bases). The V and J ends lost 11 bases and 4 bases respectively, with 20 bases between them. Per germline, CDR1 SEHNR and CDR2 FQNEAQ (reference sequence). The CDR3 length is 14 residues.

This clone was observed once. The chain is built from TRBV7-3 and TRBJ2-1; 10 bases align to TRBD1. The germline gives CDR1 SGHTA, CDR2 FQGTGA. With V trimmed by 3 bases and J by 9 bases, 5 bases remained unmatched. The CDR3 loop spans 14 amino acids. CDR3 DNA sequence: TGTGCCAGCAGCTTTACGACAGGGGGCGGTGAGCAGTTCTTC. It yields the protein CASSFTTGGGEQFF.

The DNA of the CDR3 is TGCGCCAGCAGCACACAAATCGGGGGGTCTGGAAACACCATATATTTT. It is translated as CASSTQIGGSGNTIYF. The rearrangement links TRBV5-1 to TRBJ1-3, with D maybe TRBD1 (5 bases). The V gene's germline CDR1 is SGHRS and CDR2 YFSETQ. CDR3 size: 16 residues. The V and J ends lost 4 bases and 1 base respectively, with 15 bases between them.

The rearrangement links TRBV30 to TRBJ1-5; a possible D gene is TRBD1 (6 bases). CDR3 length: 13 residues. Germline CDR1 is GTSNPN and CDR2 is SVGIG (reference sequence). V lost 5 bases and J 2 bases, leaving 10 bases between the germline ends. CDR3 protein: CAWAQGGNQPQHF. The CDR3 nucleotides read TGTGCCTGGGCACAGGGAGGCAATCAGCCCCAGCATTTT.

The chain combines TRBV4-2 with TRBJ2-1; weak D call: TRBD2 (6 bases). Germline CDR1 is LGHNA and CDR2 is YNFKEQ. The CDR3 sequence is 16 residues long. V was clipped by 3 bases and J by 0 bases, with 12 bases between them. Here the CDR3 DNA reads TGTGCCAGCAGCCACGATAGCGGAAACTCCTACAATGAGCAGTTCTTC. As protein: CASSHDSGNSYNEQFF.

The chain employs TRBV11-1 and TRBJ1-2; D remains unclear. This CDR3 is built from 12 residues. V gave up 8 bases and J gave up 5 bases, with 12 bases separating them. The germline gives CDR1 SGHAT, CDR2 FQDESV (reference sequence). The CDR3 here is CASAERGYGYTF. The CDR3 nucleotides are TGTGCCAGCGCGGAGCGAGGGTATGGCTACACCTTC. Supplemented by reference TRBV11-1 and TRBJ1-2, the full variable domain reads EAEVAQSPRYKITEKSQAVAFWCDPISGHATLYWYRQILGQGPELLVQFQDESVVDDSQLPKDRFSAERLKGVDSTLKIQPAELGDSAMYLCASAERGYGYTFGSGTRLTVV.

The chain combines TRBV5-1 with TRBJ1-2; D not certain. Trimming stripped 3 bases from V and 3 bases from J, with 15 bases between. CDR1 is SGHRS and CDR2 is YFSETQ in the germline V gene. This CDR3 has 15 residues. The CDR3 is CASSSRGSSHYGYTF. CDR3 coding DNA: TGCGCCAGCAGCTCCCGCGGCAGTTCTCACTATGGCTACACCTTC.

CDR3 bases: TGTGCCAGCAGCCTCATGCAGGGGGGTAACACTGAAGCTTTCTTT. Its translation is CASSLMQGGNTEAFF. The rearrangement uses TRBV7-6 and TRBJ1-1; 7 bases map to TRBD1. The CDR3 has 15 residues. The ends lost 5 bases at V and 2 bases at J; junction bases unmatched: 8. Germline CDR1 and CDR2: SGHVS and FNYEAQ.

This clone was detected only once. The rearrangement joins TRBV4-1 to TRBJ1-5; D call uncertain. This CDR3 is 18 amino acids long. From germline, CDR1 is MGHRA and CDR2 YSYEKL. Trimming shortened V by 0 bases and J by 2 bases, and 17 bases separated the two germline ends. As DNA, the CDR3 is TGCGCCAGCAGCCAAGATCGACTGGGTAGGCTACGCAATCAGCCCCAGCATTTT. Encoded protein: CASSQDRLGRLRNQPQHF.